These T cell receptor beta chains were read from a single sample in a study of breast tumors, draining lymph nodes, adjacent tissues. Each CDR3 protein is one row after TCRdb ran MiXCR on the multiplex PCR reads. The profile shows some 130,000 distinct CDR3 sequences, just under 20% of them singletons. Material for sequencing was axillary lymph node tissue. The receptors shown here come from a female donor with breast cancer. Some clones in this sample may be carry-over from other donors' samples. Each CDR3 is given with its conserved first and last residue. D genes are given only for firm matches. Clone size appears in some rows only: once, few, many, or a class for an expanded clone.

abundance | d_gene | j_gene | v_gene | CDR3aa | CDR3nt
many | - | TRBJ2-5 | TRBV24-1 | CATSDPGLETQYF | TGTGCCACCAGTGACCCGGGACTAGAGACCCAGTACTTC
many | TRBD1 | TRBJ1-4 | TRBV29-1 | CSVGGTGRSEKLFF | TGCAGCGTTGGAGGGACAGGGCGTAGTGAAAAACTGTTTTTT
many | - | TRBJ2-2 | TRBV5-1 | CASSGDGYTGELFF | TGCGCCAGCAGCGGAGACGGCTACACCGGGGAGCTGTTTTTT
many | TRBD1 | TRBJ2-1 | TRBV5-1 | CASSLIQGAKGEQFF | TGCGCCAGCAGCTTGATTCAGGGGGCTAAGGGTGAGCAGTTCTTC
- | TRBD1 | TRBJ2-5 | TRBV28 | CASSLTGGYQETQYF | TGTGCCAGCAGTCTGACAGGGGGCTACCAAGAGACCCAGTACTTC
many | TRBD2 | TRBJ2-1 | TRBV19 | CATGTSVVNEQFF | TGTGCCACTGGGACTAGCGTGGTCAATGAGCAGTTCTTC
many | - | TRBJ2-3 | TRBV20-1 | CSARDGAVATQYF | TGCAGTGCTAGAGATGGGGCGGTGGCTACGCAGTATTTT
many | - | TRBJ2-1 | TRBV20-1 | CSAERQVSADDEQFF | TGCAGTGCGGAAAGACAGGTCTCCGCCGACGATGAGCAGTTCTTC
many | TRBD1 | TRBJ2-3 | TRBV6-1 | CASRMDRINTDTQYF | TGTGCCAGCAGGATGGACAGGATCAACACAGATACGCAGTATTTT
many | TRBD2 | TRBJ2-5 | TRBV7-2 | CASSFTGTRMQTQYF | TGTGCCAGCAGCTTTACCGGGACTAGAATGCAGACCCAGTACTTC
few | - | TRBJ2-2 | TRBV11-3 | CASSSNRASGELFF | TGTGCCAGCAGTTCCAACAGGGCTTCCGGGGAGCTGTTTTTT
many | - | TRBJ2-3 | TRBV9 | CASSEGHGTQYF | TGTGCCAGCAGCGAAGGACATGGTACGCAGTATTTT